The clone carrying this T cell receptor (beta chain) was observed many times. Its antigen is undetermined. This CDR3 has 13 amino acids. CDR1 MDHEN and CDR2 SYDVKM come from the germline V gene. Deletions cut 10 bases from V and 7 bases from J, with 19 bases between. There were TCR beta CDR3 regions amplified from RNA transcripts. Using the HTBI primer set, a first-round RT-PCR was run on the TCR CDR3. TCRdb itself ran the multiplex PCR reads through MiXCR, one entry per CDR3 protein. The sample lists 600,000 to 650,000 distinct CDR3 sequences; about 16% were seen once. The sample comes from a study of T cells in Graves' hyperthyroidism and ophthalmopathy. The study's findings and limits: Separation of ophthalmopathy from stable hyperthyroidism was achieved by a 13 V-J model.

This TCR was sampled from a woman aged 25 to 45 with Graves' hyperthyroidism. The chain links TRBV28 to TRBJ1-1, with D possibly being TRBD1 (6 bases). The sample consisted of blood. CDR3 region: CAIFPTGGSEAFF. The CDR3 nucleotides read TGTGCCATATTCCCGACAGGCGGAAGTGAAGCTTTCTTT.